The clone carrying this TCR beta chain was recorded only once. Germline V lookup: CDR1 SGHRS, CDR2 YFSETQ. This CDR3 has 15 amino acids. The V and J ends lost 4 bases and 0 bases respectively, with 12 bases between them. Per the original data handling: Reference gene primer amplification gave estimated nucleated cell counts. Using immunoSEQ multiplex PCR, the repertoire was profiled, and TCRdb retains in-frame clones only, with some absent. That table furnishes V, J and clone size, whereas the DNA furnished D and trimming. The table lists 100,000 to 110,000 clones, approximately 87% of them singletons. This specimen belongs to a study of blood T cell repertoires in COVID-19. As for the study in general: The United States, Italy and Spain were the sources of the acute and convalescent COVID-19 samples. Sources were T cells, B-cell-depleted T cells, or PBMCs; the material itself was cDNA or gDNA.

Sequenced sample: peripheral blood. The clonotype comes from a human donor in a cohort sampled during active COVID-19. The V and J genes are TRBV5-1 and TRBJ2-3; D possibly corresponds to TRBD2 (6 bases). The CDR3 region has the DNA TGCGCCAGCAGCCACACTAGCCCTAGCACAGATACGCAGTATTTT. Its translation: CASSHTSPSTDTQYF.